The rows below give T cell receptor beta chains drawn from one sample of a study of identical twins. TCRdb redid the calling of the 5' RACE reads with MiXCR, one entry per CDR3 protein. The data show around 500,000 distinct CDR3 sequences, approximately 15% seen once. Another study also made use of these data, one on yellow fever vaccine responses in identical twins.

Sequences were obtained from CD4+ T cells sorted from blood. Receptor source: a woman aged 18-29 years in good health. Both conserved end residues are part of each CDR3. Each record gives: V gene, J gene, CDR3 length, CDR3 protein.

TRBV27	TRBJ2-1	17	CASSPLAGGRIRDEQFF
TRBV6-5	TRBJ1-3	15	CASSSEGSSPNTIYF
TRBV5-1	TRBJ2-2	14	CASGPNENTGELFF
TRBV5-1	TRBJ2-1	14	CASSGSGAYNEQFF
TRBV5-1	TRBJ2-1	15	CASSLVFRGGNEQFF
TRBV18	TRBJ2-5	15	CASSTETGGEETQYF
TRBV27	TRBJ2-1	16	CASSLFGTSGYNEQFF
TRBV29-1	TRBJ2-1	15	CSVGIGLALINEQFF
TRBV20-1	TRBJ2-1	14	CSASYRGGYNEQFF
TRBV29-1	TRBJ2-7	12	CSVRTSRSEQYF
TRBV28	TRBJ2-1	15	CASSLSRDSYNEQFF
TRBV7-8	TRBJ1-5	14	CASSLNRGLQPQHF
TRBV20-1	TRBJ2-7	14	CSATSGLAGYEQYF
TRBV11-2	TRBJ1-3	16	CASSTPGHLSGNTIYF
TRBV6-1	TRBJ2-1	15	CASTTGTSGSNEQFF
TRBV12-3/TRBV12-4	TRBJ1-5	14	CASSPGQANQPQHF
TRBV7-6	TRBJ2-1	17	CASLRQPMQGAIDEQFF
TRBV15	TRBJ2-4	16	CATSSFRAGERNIQYF
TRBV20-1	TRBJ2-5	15	CSARPASGYQETQYF
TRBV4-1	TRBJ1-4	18	CASSQMRIGAPGMEKLFF
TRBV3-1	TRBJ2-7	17	CASSPSEGLAISYEQYF
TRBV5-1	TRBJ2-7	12	CASSLETEVRYF
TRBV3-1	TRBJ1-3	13	CASSQTTGDTIYF
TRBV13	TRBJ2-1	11	CASSVRDRVVF
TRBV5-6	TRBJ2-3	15	CASSLDPQGRDTQYF
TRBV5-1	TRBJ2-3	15	CASSLGQGGADTQYF
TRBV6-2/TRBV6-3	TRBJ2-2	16	CASSKLSGRGTGELFF
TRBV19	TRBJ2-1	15	CASSGGRNPYNEQFF
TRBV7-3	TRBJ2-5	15	CASSLLHRLGETQYF
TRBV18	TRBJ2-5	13	CASSGVPAGDQYF
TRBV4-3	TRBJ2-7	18	CASSQDRVGSLYFYEQYF
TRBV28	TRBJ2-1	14	CASSFGGQINEQFF
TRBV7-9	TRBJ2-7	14	CASSSRALDSEQYF
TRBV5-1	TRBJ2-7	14	CASSLRRGQYEQYF
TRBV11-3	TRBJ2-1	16	CASSRGERGTYNEQFF
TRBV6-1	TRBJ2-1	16	CASSEAGLADNNEQFF
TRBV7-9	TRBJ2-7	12	CASSVNRAEQYF
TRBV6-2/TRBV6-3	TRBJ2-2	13	CASNRQLPGELFF
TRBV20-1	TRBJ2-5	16	CSASPSGEPLQETQYF
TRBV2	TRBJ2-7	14	CASMGRVVSYEQYF
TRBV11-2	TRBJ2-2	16	CASSLDSRPPAGELFF
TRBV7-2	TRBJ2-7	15	CASSFKIELSYEQYF
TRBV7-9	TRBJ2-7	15	CASSTRAALPYEQYF
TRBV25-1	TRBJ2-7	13	CASSRGGGAEQYF
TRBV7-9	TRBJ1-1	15	CASHPPRGLGTEAFF
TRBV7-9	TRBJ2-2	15	CASSLTQGASGELFF
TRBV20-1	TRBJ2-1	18	CSARGLAVGGTRGNEQFF
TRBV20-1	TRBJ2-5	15	CSAPPGTPSRETQYF
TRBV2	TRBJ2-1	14	CASSDEEPRGEQFF